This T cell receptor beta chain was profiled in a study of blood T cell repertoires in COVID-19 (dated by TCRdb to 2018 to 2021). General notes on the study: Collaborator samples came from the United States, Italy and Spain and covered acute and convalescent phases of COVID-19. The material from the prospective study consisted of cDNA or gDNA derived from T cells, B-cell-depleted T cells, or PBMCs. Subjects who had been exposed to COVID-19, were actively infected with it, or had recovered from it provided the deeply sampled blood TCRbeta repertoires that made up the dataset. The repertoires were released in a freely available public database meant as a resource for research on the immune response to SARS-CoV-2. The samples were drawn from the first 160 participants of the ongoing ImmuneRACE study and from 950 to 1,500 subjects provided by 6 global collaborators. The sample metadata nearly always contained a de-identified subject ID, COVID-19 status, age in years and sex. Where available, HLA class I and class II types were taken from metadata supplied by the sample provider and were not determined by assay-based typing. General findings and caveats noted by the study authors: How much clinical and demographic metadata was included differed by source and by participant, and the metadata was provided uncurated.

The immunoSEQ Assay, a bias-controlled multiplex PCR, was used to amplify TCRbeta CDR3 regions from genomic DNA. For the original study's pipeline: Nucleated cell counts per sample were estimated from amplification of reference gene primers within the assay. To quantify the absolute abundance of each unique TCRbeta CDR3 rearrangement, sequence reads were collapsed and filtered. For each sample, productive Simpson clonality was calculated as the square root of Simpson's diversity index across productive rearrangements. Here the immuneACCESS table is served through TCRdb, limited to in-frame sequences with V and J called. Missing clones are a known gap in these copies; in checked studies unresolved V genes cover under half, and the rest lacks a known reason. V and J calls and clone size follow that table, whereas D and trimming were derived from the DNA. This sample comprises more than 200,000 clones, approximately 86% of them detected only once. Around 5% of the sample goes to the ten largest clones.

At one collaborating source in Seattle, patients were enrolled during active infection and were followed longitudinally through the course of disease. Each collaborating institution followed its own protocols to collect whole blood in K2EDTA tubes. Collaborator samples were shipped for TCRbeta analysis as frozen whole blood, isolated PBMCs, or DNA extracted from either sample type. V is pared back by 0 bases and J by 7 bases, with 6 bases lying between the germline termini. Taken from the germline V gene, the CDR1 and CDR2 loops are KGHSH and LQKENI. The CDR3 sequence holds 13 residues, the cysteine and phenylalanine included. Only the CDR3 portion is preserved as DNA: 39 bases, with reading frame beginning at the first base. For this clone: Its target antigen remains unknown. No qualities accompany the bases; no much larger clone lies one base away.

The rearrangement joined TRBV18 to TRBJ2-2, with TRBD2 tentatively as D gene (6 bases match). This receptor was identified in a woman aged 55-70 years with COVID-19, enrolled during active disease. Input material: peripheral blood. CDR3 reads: CASSPPGGGELFF. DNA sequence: TGTGCCAGCTCACCACCCGGGGGCGGGGAGCTGTTTTTT.